Sequencing of this T cell receptor beta chain was carried out in a study of low-dose radiotherapy and immunotherapy resistance in tumors. Priming of first-strand cDNA relied on TRAV- and TRBV-specific primers (covering alpha and beta chains). For amplifying TCRs, the PCR ran for about 22 cycles with Phusion, which was used together with a constant-region primer and the adapter on the V primers. TCRdb recomputed calls from the reads with MiXCR, one row per CDR3 protein. The repertoire holds 10,000 to 15,000 distinct CDR3 sequences, with 65% to 85% as singletons. The receptor was derived from a human donor with advanced metastatic prostate, ovarian, gallbladder or colorectal cancer (not recorded which). This table probably holds off-target reads from a library built for another chain.

The CDR3 coding sequence is TGTGCCAGCAGCCAGCGGGAGATGGGTGCCGAGACCCAGTACTTC. Protein: CASSQREMGAETQYF. This rearrangement joins TRBV6-6 to TRBJ2-5, with 8 bases identical to TRBD2. V lost 6 bases and J lost 5; bases outside the gene matches: 11. Per the germline V gene, CDR1 is MNHNY and CDR2 is SVGAGI (reference sequence). The CDR3 consists of 15 residues.